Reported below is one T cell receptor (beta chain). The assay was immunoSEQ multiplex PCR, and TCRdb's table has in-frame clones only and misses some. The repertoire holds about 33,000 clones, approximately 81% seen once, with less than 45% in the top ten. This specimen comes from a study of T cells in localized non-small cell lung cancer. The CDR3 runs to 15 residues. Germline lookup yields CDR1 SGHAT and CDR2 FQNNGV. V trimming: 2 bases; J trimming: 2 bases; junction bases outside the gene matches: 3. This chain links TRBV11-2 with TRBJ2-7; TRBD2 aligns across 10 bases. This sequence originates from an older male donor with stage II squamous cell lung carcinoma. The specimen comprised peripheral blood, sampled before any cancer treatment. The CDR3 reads CASSLLAGVTYEQYF. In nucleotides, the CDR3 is TGTGCCAGCAGCTTACTAGCGGGGGTTACCTACGAGCAGTACTTC. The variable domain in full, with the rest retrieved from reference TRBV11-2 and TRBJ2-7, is EAGVAQSPRYKIIEKRQSVAFWCNPISGHATLYWYQQILGQGPKLLIQFQNNGVVDDSQLPKDRFSAERLKGVDSTLKIQPAKLEDSAVYLCASSLLAGVTYEQYFGPGTRLTVT.